This T cell receptor (beta chain) derives from a study of tumor-infiltrating T cells and Merkel cell polyomavirus (dated by TCRdb to about 2017). Concerning the study at large: In Merkel cell carcinoma patients, the study investigated CD8+ T cells specific for the Merkel cell polyomavirus KLL epitope. Patients came in at different disease stages and had a median follow-up of approximately 2.7 years, ranging from about 1.1 to 6.0 years. The therapies patients received were varied and non-standardized, including chemotherapy, radiation and immunotherapies. TRB sequencing covered KLL-tetramer-sorted cells from blood or tumor-infiltrating lymphocytes in some 15 samples, plus 12 matched whole-tumor samples. Most whole-tumor samples were 25-micron curls cut from formalin-fixed, paraffin-embedded tissue blocks. In the whole study, one tumor sample was a frozen nodal tumor digest, and another tumor sample was a flash-frozen core biopsy of a metastasis. Summary of the overall study and its limitations: Only a single viral epitope was studied, so T cells against other Merkel cell polyomavirus epitopes were not captured. A higher intratumoral fraction of KLL-specific T cells (about 1.7-20% versus roughly 0-0.15%) was associated with significantly improved MCC-specific survival. KLL-specific TRB repertoires were diverse and mostly private, with just one public clonotype, shared by two patients, among 397 unique sequences. A significant MCC-specific survival advantage (P = 0.0051) was associated with tumors having more unique KLL-specific clonotypes (roughly 5-108 vs 0-3). The small sample size of the study (n of about twelve patients) is a limitation.

Library construction relied on the immunoSEQ multiplex PCR assay. Genomic DNA extraction, TRB sequencing and normalization were performed by Adaptive Biotechnologies (Seattle, WA). The source study handled its data this way. Clonality was computed as one minus Shannon entropy of productive TRB sequences normalized by log2 of unique productive sequences. KLL-specific clonotypes in tumors were identified by matching TCRbeta CDR3 amino acid sequences to those from the tetramer-sorted sample of each patient. TCRdb mirrors the immuneACCESS table, restricted to in-frame sequences. Some clones are absent from its copies; in checked studies, under half trace to an unresolved V gene, and the reason for the others is unknown. The V and J calls and clone size were taken over from that table, and D and trimming were inferred from the DNA. The sample includes about 3,000 clones, with approximately 84% observed a single time. Around 8.3% of the sample is held by the ten biggest clonotypes.

All patients' tumors stained robustly positive for Merkel cell polyomavirus Large T antigen by immunohistochemistry. The study included around 13 Merkel cell carcinoma patients who had robust KLL-tetramer+ populations, above 0.04% of CD8+ T cells, in blood and/or cultured TIL. All patients were Caucasian, with a median age of approximately 65 years and a range of roughly 50 to 85 years. The CDR3 goes from the cysteine to the phenylalanine over 19 residues. The read is trimmed to its CDR3 DNA, 57 bases read in frame from base 1. CDR1 KGHSY and CDR2 FQNENV are derived from the germline V gene. V and J are trimmed by 4 bases and 0 bases, and the gene matches miss 9 bases of the junction. Of note for this clone: The target of this receptor is not known. The record has no base qualities; no much larger clone is one base away.

The chain was built from TRBV16 and TRBJ2-3, with TRBD2 identical over 14 junction bases. This TCR came from a man aged 45-65 years with Merkel cell carcinoma. Sequencing was performed on tumor tissue. The nucleotide sequence is TGTGCCAGCAGCCCTGGGACTAGCGGGAGACCATCTAGCACAGATACGCAGTATTTT. This is translated as CASSPGTSGRPSSTDTQYF.